This entry lists 10 T cell receptor beta chains sequenced from one sample in a study of blood T cell repertoires in COVID-19. Method: immunoSEQ multiplex PCR; TCRdb's copy keeps in-frame clones and lacks some. The sample lists fewer than 200,000 clones, more than 75% occurring once. The sample consisted of peripheral blood. These receptors were obtained from a woman in her forties or fifties with COVID-19, enrolled during active disease.

The J gene is TRBJ1-3, the V gene TRBV18; 8 bases align to TRBD1. The CDR3 has 18 amino acids. V lost 1 base and J lost 0; bases outside the gene matches: 8. Germline CDR1 reads KGHSH; CDR2 reads LQKENI. This CDR3 reads CASSPQGTGVTSGNTIYF. The CDR3 nucleotides read TGTGCCAGCTCACCACAAGGGACAGGCGTAACCTCTGGAAACACCATATATTTT.

The chain employs TRBV7-3 and TRBJ2-3, with unresolved D. The V and J ends lost 2 bases and 0 bases respectively, with 6 bases between them. Per the germline V gene, CDR1 is SGHTA and CDR2 is FQGTGA. The CDR3 extends over 14 amino acids. CDR3 in amino acids: CASSLLPSTDTQYF. The DNA for the CDR3 is TGTGCCAGCAGCTTACTCCCCAGCACAGATACGCAGTATTTT.

This clone was detected once. The rearrangement joins TRBV5-1 to TRBJ1-1; 7 nucleotides align to TRBD1. The V segment lost 3 bases and the J segment 3 bases; nucleotides outside the gene matches: 2. The CDR3 is 13 amino acids. Germline V gene data show CDR1 as SGHRS and CDR2 as YFSETQ. The CDR3 protein is CASSSDRDTEAFF. The CDR3 DNA sequence: TGCGCCAGCAGCTCCGACAGGGACACTGAAGCTTTCTTT.

This clone was counted a single time. The chain uses TRBV6-5 and TRBJ1-2; TRBD1 agrees at 10 bases. This CDR3 is 15 amino acids long. Germline V lookup: CDR1 MNHEY, CDR2 SVGAGI. V lost 5 bases to trimming and J lost 4 bases; unmatched junction nucleotides: 7. The CDR3 nucleotides read TGTGCCAGCAGTATCGGGACAGGGGCAGTCTATGGCTACACCTTC. Translation gives CASSIGTGAVYGYTF.

This sequence joins TRBV5-4 and TRBJ2-5, with D perhaps matching TRBD1 (5 bases). Germline V gene lookup returns CDR1 SGHNT and CDR2 YYREEE (reference sequence). The CDR3 totals 14 residues. V lost 0 bases and J 1 base, leaving 7 bases between the germline ends. CDR3 nucleotides: TGTGCCAGCAGCTTGGTAGACAGCCAAGAGACCCAGTACTTC. It yields the protein CASSLVDSQETQYF.

The CDR3 DNA follows: TGTGCCAGCAGGGGACTAGACGGGCTTGAGCAGTTCTTC. Its protein is CASRGLDGLEQFF. The V call is TRBV27, the J call TRBJ2-1, with TRBD2 identical over 8 bases. Germline-derived CDR1 and CDR2 are MNHEY and SMNVEV (reference sequence). V was pared by 6 bases and J by 9 bases, with 7 bases of the junction left unmatched. CDR3 size: 13 residues.

This clone was recorded many times. V is TRBV4-1 and J is TRBJ1-1, with a possible D match to TRBD1 (6 bases). Germline CDR1 reads MGHRA; CDR2 reads YSYEKL. Trimming removed 5 bases at V and 1 base at J, with 11 bases between. CDR3 size: 14 residues. Here the CDR3 DNA reads TGCGCCAGCAGCTTTCCAGGGGAGAACACTGAAGCTTTCTTT. This translates into CASSFPGENTEAFF.

This clone has at least ten counts. The chain carries TRBV30 and TRBJ2-7; no reliable D call. The CDR3 covers 11 residues. V was trimmed by 3 bases and J by 3 bases, leaving 6 bases between them. Looked up from germline, CDR1 is GTSNPN and CDR2 is SVGIG (reference sequence). The CDR3 DNA reads TGTGCCTGGAGCTCGAGCTACGAGCAGTACTTC. It yields the protein CAWSSSYEQYF.

The V and J genes are TRBV3-1 (or the pseudogene TRBV3-2) and TRBJ2-7, with a possible D match to TRBD1 (6 bases). The germline gives CDR1 LGHDT, CDR2 YNNKEL (reference sequence). V gave up 1 base and J gave up 4 bases, with 17 bases separating them. The CDR3 runs to 16 residues. CDR3 nucleotides: TGTGCCAGCAGCCAAGTATCGGGGCAGGGGCCATACGAGCAGTACTTC. As protein: CASSQVSGQGPYEQYF.

The chain employs TRBV30 and TRBJ2-3, with TRBD1 matching over 7 bases. Looked up from germline, CDR1 is GTSNPN and CDR2 is SVGIG (reference sequence). This CDR3 has 14 residues. Trimming removed 1 base from V and 4 bases from J; junction bases left unmatched: 5. CDR3 sequence reads: CAWSDGTAADTQYF. CDR3 DNA sequence: TGTGCCTGGAGTGACGGGACAGCCGCAGATACGCAGTATTTT.